These 4 T cell receptor beta chains share one sample of origin, sequenced in a study of blood T cell repertoires in COVID-19. Profiled with immunoSEQ multiplex PCR; TCRdb holds only in-frame clones, not every one. This repertoire shows under 400,000 clones, 89% found once; its top ten account for over 3.5%. Specimen: peripheral blood. These TCRs come from a woman aged 55-69 years with COVID-19, enrolled during active disease.

The genes are TRBV6-5 and TRBJ2-3; 9 nucleotides agree with TRBD2. The CDR3 has 16 residues. Per the germline V gene, CDR1 is MNHEY and CDR2 is SVGAGI. With 2 bases clipped from V and 2 bases from J, the junction kept 5 bases outside the gene matches. In DNA, the CDR3 is TGTGCCAGCAGTTACGCTAGCGGGGAGCCCACAGATACGCAGTATTTT. It codes for CASSYASGEPTDTQYF.

The rearrangement joins TRBV7-3 to TRBJ2-5; weak D call: TRBD1 (5 bases). Trimming stripped 1 base from V and 9 bases from J, with 12 bases between. The CDR3 is 13 residues long. Germline V gene lookup returns CDR1 SGHTA and CDR2 FQGTGA. The CDR3 DNA sequence: TGTGCCAGCAGCTTAAGCGACAGCCTCGCCCAGTACTTC. Translating gives CASSLSDSLAQYF.

As for this clone: Other DNA sequences within the sample encode an identical CDR3. The chain links TRBV18 to TRBJ1-2; 10 nucleotides match TRBD1. V trimming: 4 bases; J trimming: 6 bases; junction bases outside the gene matches: 2. This CDR3 has 13 amino acids. CDR1 KGHSH and CDR2 LQKENI come from the germline V gene. This CDR3 is CASSQGQGDGYTF. CDR3 bases: TGTGCCAGCTCACAAGGACAGGGGGATGGCTACACCTTC.

The chain employs TRBV19 and TRBJ1-5; D remains ambiguous. Germline V gene lookup returns CDR1 LNHDA and CDR2 SQIVND (reference sequence). The V end lost 9 bases, the J end lost 1 base, and 10 bases lay between the germline ends. The CDR3 is made up of 13 amino acids. The CDR3 region is CASSRGSNQPQHF. CDR3 bases: TGTGCCAGCTCGCGCGGGAGCAATCAGCCCCAGCATTTT.